What follows describes a single T cell receptor (beta chain). The V and J ends lost 8 bases and 3 bases respectively, with 8 bases between them. The germline CDR1 and CDR2 sequences are SEHNR and FQNEAQ (reference sequence). The CDR3 contains 12 residues. The sample is drawn from a study of shared T cell receptors in the human thymus. The table came from immunoSEQ multiplex PCR; TCRdb's copy has only in-frame clones and leaves some out. The data show about 660,000 clones, about 89% seen once. This same sample was also taken into another study, of human thymus T cells. As reported in that work: As related research reported, thymic repertoires overlapped highly among unrelated individuals.

This chain uses TRBV7-9 with TRBJ2-1, with D perhaps TRBD2 (5 bases). The material sequenced was thymocytes. The origin of this receptor is a boy less than two years old with a congenital heart defect. In DNA, the CDR3 is TGTGCCAGCCGAACTAGCTACAATGAGCAGTTCTTC. This translates into CASRTSYNEQFF.